These T cell receptor beta chains were read from a single sample in a study of blood T cell repertoires in COVID-19. Produced via immunoSEQ multiplex PCR; TCRdb's table is partial and in-frame only. The profile shows 290,000 or so clones, more than 75% of them singletons. The sample was peripheral blood. Receptor source: a man between 65 and 85 years old with acute or convalescent COVID-19. Each CDR3 is given with its conserved first and last residue. The order of the fields is J gene, V gene, clone size, D gene, CDR3 protein, CDR3 DNA. A D gene is named only where the DNA matches it firmly. Clone size is given for some rows only: seen once, a few or many times, or a class if the clone is expanded.

TRBJ2-1	TRBV15	-	-	CATSRVAGAYNEQFF	TGTGCCACCAGCAGAGTGGCAGGGGCCTACAATGAGCAGTTCTTC
TRBJ2-2	TRBV7-2	-	-	CASSLVAMGGGELFF	TGTGCCAGCAGCTTAGTGGCCATGGGGGGCGGGGAGCTGTTTTTT
TRBJ1-5	TRBV19	few	TRBD1	CASSIRRTGGGNQPQHF	TGTGCCAGTAGTATCAGGAGGACAGGGGGCGGCAATCAGCCCCAGCATTTT
TRBJ1-1	TRBV9	-	TRBD1	CASSGGQGQTNTEAFF	TGTGCCAGCAGCGGGGGACAGGGACAGACTAACACTGAAGCTTTCTTT
TRBJ2-2	TRBV19	many	-	CASSIDGIRRAGELFF	TGTGCCAGTAGTATAGATGGGATCCGGAGGGCCGGGGAGCTGTTTTTT
TRBJ2-7	TRBV5-1	-	-	CASSPGTEQYF	TGCGCCAGCAGCCCAGGTACCGAGCAGTACTTC
TRBJ1-4	TRBV6-5	-	TRBD1	CASRTGGGEKLFF	TGTGCCAGTCGGACAGGGGGGGGTGAAAAACTGTTTTTT
TRBJ2-1	TRBV11-3	-	-	CASSLGGHNEQFF	TGTGCCAGCAGCTTGGGAGGCCACAATGAGCAGTTCTTC
TRBJ1-4	TRBV15	once	-	CATSRDGLTNEKLFF	TGTGCCACCAGCAGAGATGGCTTAACTAATGAAAAACTGTTTTTT
TRBJ2-3	TRBV24-1	-	TRBD1	CATSDRGQGTDTQYF	TGTGCCACCAGTGATAGGGGACAGGGAACAGATACGCAGTATTTT
TRBJ2-5	TRBV4-3	-	-	CASSLRAGQETQYF	TGCGCCAGCAGCCTGCGCGCAGGACAAGAGACCCAGTACTTC
TRBJ2-1	TRBV7-3	once	TRBD2	CASSLWVASGGYNEQFF	TGTGCCAGCAGCTTATGGGTCGCTAGCGGGGGCTACAATGAGCAGTTCTTC
TRBJ2-5	TRBV7-2	-	-	CASSLPPRGRQETQYF	TGTGCCAGCAGCTTACCACCGAGAGGGCGCCAAGAGACCCAGTACTTC
TRBJ1-1	TRBV3-1/TRBV3-2	-	-	CASSQGVDTEAFF	TGTGCCAGCAGCCAAGGCGTCGACACTGAAGCTTTCTTT
TRBJ2-5	TRBV4-1	once	-	CASSQDGAGRETQYF	TGCGCCAGCAGCCAAGATGGGGCAGGCCGGGAGACCCAGTACTTC
TRBJ1-5	TRBV7-2	-	-	CASSLFAPPRQPQHF	TGTGCCAGCAGCTTATTCGCCCCCCCCCGGCAGCCCCAGCATTTT
TRBJ2-3	TRBV28	-	TRBD1	CASRRQGMTDTQYF	TGTGCCAGCCGAAGACAGGGTATGACAGATACGCAGTATTTT
TRBJ1-5	TRBV10-3	once	-	CAIKGTLDQPQHF	TGTGCCATCAAGGGGACACTAGATCAGCCCCAGCATTTT
TRBJ1-1	TRBV6-2/TRBV6-3	-	-	CASSSVRTQGRAFF	TGTGCCAGCAGTTCGGTCCGGACACAGGGACGAGCTTTCTTT
TRBJ2-1	TRBV10-3	-	TRBD2	CAIRGTSGRGGDEQFF	TGTGCCATCAGGGGGACTAGCGGGAGAGGAGGCGATGAGCAGTTCTTC
TRBJ1-1	TRBV28	once	TRBD1	CASSSGQVSTEAFF	TGTGCCAGCAGTTCGGGACAGGTTAGCACTGAAGCTTTCTTT
TRBJ1-6	TRBV10-3	-	-	CAIRMEGVNSPLHF	TGTGCCATCAGGATGGAAGGGGTTAATTCACCCCTCCACTTT
TRBJ1-6	TRBV18	-	TRBD1	CASSQGTGRNSPLHF	TGTGCCAGCTCACAAGGGACAGGGAGGAATTCACCCCTCCACTTT
TRBJ2-2	TRBV28	-	TRBD1	CASRGSGGTGELFF	TGTGCCAGCAGGGGGTCAGGGGGCACCGGGGAGCTGTTTTTT
TRBJ2-3	TRBV2	-	TRBD2	CASTIAGDTDTQYF	TGTGCCAGCACAATAGCGGGGGACACAGATACGCAGTATTTT
TRBJ2-1	TRBV18	-	-	CASSWASSYNEQFF	TGTGCCAGCTCATGGGCGAGCTCCTACAATGAGCAGTTCTTC
TRBJ1-4	TRBV18	few	-	CASSPQTSLSANEKLFF	TGTGCCAGCTCACCACAGACATCCCTATCCGCGAATGAAAAACTGTTTTTT
TRBJ2-5	TRBV24-1	-	-	CATSDFVAETQYF	TGTGCCACCAGTGATTTCGTAGCGGAGACCCAGTACTTC
TRBJ1-3	TRBV5-1	-	-	CASSVTGNSGNTIYF	TGCGCCAGCAGCGTGACAGGAAACTCTGGAAACACCATATATTTT
TRBJ2-3	TRBV10-1	once	-	CASSGPSGSQGADTQYF	TGCGCCAGCAGTGGTCCTAGCGGGTCCCAGGGGGCAGATACGCAGTATTTT
TRBJ2-3	TRBV11-2	-	TRBD1	CASSLDRGTDTQYF	TGTGCCAGCAGCTTGGACAGGGGCACAGATACGCAGTATTTT
TRBJ1-1	TRBV5-1	-	-	CASSLSPTGNTEAFF	TGCGCCAGCAGCTTATCCCCGACAGGGAACACTGAAGCTTTCTTT
TRBJ2-5	TRBV6-2/TRBV6-3	-	TRBD2	CASSSSGTSRKTQYF	TGTGCCAGCAGTTCTTCAGGGACTAGCCGAAAGACCCAGTACTTC
TRBJ1-2	TRBV6-5	-	-	CASSYDDSLYGYTF	TGTGCCAGCAGTTACGACGACAGCCTCTATGGCTACACCTTC
TRBJ2-1	TRBV3-1/TRBV3-2	-	TRBD2	CASSYRARLAGGRYNEQFF	TGTGCCAGCAGCTACCGCGCCCGGCTAGCGGGGGGCCGTTACAATGAGCAGTTCTTC
TRBJ2-7	TRBV6-4	few	-	CASKGAYEQYF	TGTGCCAGCAAAGGAGCCTACGAGCAGTACTTC
TRBJ2-1	TRBV5-1	-	TRBD1	CASSLLQGASYNEQFF	TGCGCCAGCAGCTTACTACAGGGGGCGTCCTACAATGAGCAGTTCTTC
TRBJ1-1	TRBV5-4	-	-	CASSVRGTYAEAFF	TGTGCCAGCAGCGTGCGGGGTACCTACGCTGAAGCTTTCTTT
TRBJ1-2	TRBV27	-	TRBD1	CASSYGGGSNYGYTF	TGTGCCAGCAGTTATGGAGGGGGCTCTAACTATGGCTACACCTTC
TRBJ2-1	TRBV24-1	-	-	CATSDPTGSSYNEQFF	TGTGCCACCAGTGACCCTACAGGGAGCTCCTACAATGAGCAGTTCTTC
TRBJ2-3	TRBV5-4	-	-	CASSYKSGDTQYF	TGTGCCAGCAGCTACAAAAGCGGGGATACGCAGTATTTT
TRBJ1-1	TRBV30	many	-	CAWSAEGNTEAFF	TGTGCCTGGAGTGCGGAGGGGAACACTGAAGCTTTCTTT
TRBJ1-6	TRBV7-2	-	-	CASSLVGGGVDSPLHF	TGTGCCAGCAGCTTAGTCGGAGGAGGGGTAGATTCACCCCTCCACTTT
TRBJ2-7	TRBV24-1	few	TRBD1	CATSGRSGTGKYEQYF	TGTGCCACCAGTGGGCGCTCCGGGACAGGCAAGTACGAGCAGTACTTC
TRBJ2-5	TRBV11-1	-	TRBD1	CASSLATDRGRLGTQYF	TGTGCCAGCAGCCTAGCAACCGACAGGGGCCGACTTGGGACCCAGTACTTC
TRBJ1-2	TRBV18	few	-	CASSPLGANYGYTF	TGTGCCAGCTCACCACTGGGAGCTAACTATGGCTACACCTTC
TRBJ2-7	TRBV3-1/TRBV3-2	-	-	CASSQGHIGSYEQYF	TGTGCCAGCAGCCAAGGCCATATCGGGTCCTACGAGCAGTACTTC
TRBJ2-3	TRBV6-2/TRBV6-3	-	TRBD1	CASSYSRSGTGGSDTQYF	TGTGCCAGCAGTTACTCGAGATCCGGGACAGGGGGCTCAGATACGCAGTATTTT
TRBJ2-7	TRBV6-2/TRBV6-3	once	TRBD1	CASSYSGQGGQYF	TGTGCCAGCAGTTACTCCGGACAGGGGGGGCAGTACTTC
TRBJ2-5	TRBV14	-	-	CASSLGGQETQYF	TGTGCCAGCAGCCTAGGGGGTCAAGAGACCCAGTACTTC
TRBJ2-1	TRBV3-1/TRBV3-2	once	TRBD2	CASSQDSLAASYNEQFF	TGTGCCAGCAGCCAGGATTCACTAGCGGCTTCCTACAATGAGCAGTTCTTC
TRBJ1-2	TRBV25-1	-	-	CASRATGLGYTF	TGTGCCAGCAGAGCTACAGGGCTCGGCTACACCTTC
TRBJ2-1	TRBV6-5	-	TRBD2	CASRSTGGSYNEQFF	TGTGCCAGCAGATCAACGGGGGGATCCTACAATGAGCAGTTCTTC
TRBJ1-1	TRBV7-3	-	TRBD1	CASSPTGHTEAFF	TGTGCCAGCAGTCCGACAGGGCACACTGAAGCTTTCTTT
TRBJ2-1	TRBV30	-	-	CASSYRASSYNEQFF	TGTGCCAGTTCATACAGGGCATCTTCCTACAATGAGCAGTTCTTC